The 14 T cell receptor beta chains given below trace back to one sample, sequenced in a study of Ad26.COV2.S vaccination and SARS-CoV-2 variants. Repertoires were generated with immunoSEQ multiplex PCR, while TCRdb's copy carries only in-frame clones and drops some. The table includes just over 350,000 clones, about 88% detected once. The treatment is: around 19 received Ad26.COV2.S at low or high dose, single or two shots; about five received placebo; per-sample allocation not given. Collection of samples fell on day 63 after the first vaccine or placebo injection. Source: peripheral blood, taken in a trial of Ad26.COV2.S vaccine versus placebo. Receptors originate from a person aged 18 to 65 who received the Ad26.COV2.S COVID-19 vaccine or a placebo.

The rearrangement uses TRBV9 and TRBJ2-5, with 8 nucleotides matching TRBD1. This CDR3 has 14 amino acids. J gave up 5 bases and V 3 bases, and 6 bases lay outside the gene matches. Germline V gives CDR1 SGDLS, CDR2 YYNGEE. The CDR3: CASSANTGGETQYF. The CDR3 nucleotides read TGTGCCAGCAGCGCGAATACAGGGGGGGAGACCCAGTACTTC.

This rearrangement joins TRBV28 to TRBJ2-2; TRBD1 matches 7 bases. V was clipped by 5 bases and J by 0 bases; unmatched bases: 6. The CDR3 extends over 16 amino acids. From germline, CDR1 is MDHEN and CDR2 SYDVKM. CDR3 loop: CASSPSGTANTGELFF. Written as DNA, the CDR3 is TGTGCCAGCAGTCCATCCGGGACAGCGAACACCGGGGAGCTGTTTTTT.

The chain uses TRBV7-5 and TRBJ1-4; the table's D call, TRBD1, was not checked against the DNA. TRBV7-5 represents a pseudogene. The CDR3 has 15 amino acids. The CDR3 DNA follows: TGTGTCAGAAGCTTAGGGACAGGGTTAGAGGAAAAACTGTTTTTT. Translating it yields CVRSLGTGLEEKLFF.

The V and J genes are TRBV18 and TRBJ1-1; D is unclear. The CDR3 is made up of 12 amino acids. Germline CDR1 KGHSH, CDR2 LQKENI. Deletions cut 5 bases from V and 7 bases from J, with 11 bases between. CDR3 sequence: CASSNGFIEAFF. The CDR3 DNA is TGTGCCAGCTCAAATGGGTTCATTGAAGCTTTCTTT.

The chain uses TRBV6-5 and TRBJ2-7; D is possibly TRBD2 (7 bases). CDR1 is MNHEY, CDR2 SVGAGI, per germline. The CDR3 extends over 13 amino acids. V was clipped by 5 bases and J by 4 bases, with 12 bases between them. The DNA of the CDR3 is TGTGCCAGCAGTCGACGGGGGGCTTACGAGCAGTACTTC. Its translation is CASSRRGAYEQYF.

The chain couples TRBV3-1 (or the pseudogene TRBV3-2) to TRBJ1-1, with TRBD1 matching over 7 bases. This CDR3 region has 13 residues. Germline CDR1 reads LGHDT; CDR2 reads YNNKEL (reference sequence). The V and J ends lost 0 bases and 11 bases, in that order; junction bases with no gene match: 6. CDR3 region: CASSQDEEGAAFF. Written as DNA, the CDR3 is TGTGCCAGCAGCCAAGATGAGGAGGGGGCGGCTTTCTTT.

The V gene is TRBV5-1, the J gene TRBJ2-2; 10 bases line up with TRBD2. CDR1 SGHRS and CDR2 YFSETQ come from the germline V gene. J gave up 1 base and V 1 base, and 4 bases lay outside the gene matches. This CDR3 comprises 17 residues. CDR3 nucleotide sequence: TGCGCCAGCAGCTTGAGGCCTAGCGGGGGGAACACCGGGGAGCTGTTTTTT. Translated: CASSLRPSGGNTGELFF.

The chain recombines TRBV6-2 or TRBV6-3 with TRBJ1-5; D possibly corresponds to TRBD1 (5 bases). CDR1 is MNHEY, CDR2 SVGEGT, per germline. Deletions cut 5 bases from V and 1 base from J, with 12 bases between. This CDR3 is built from 15 residues. The CDR3 bases are TGTGCCAGCAGTGCTATACAGGCCAGCAATCAGCCCCAGCATTTT. This gives the protein CASSAIQASNQPQHF.

In this sample, this clone turned up once. V usage is TRBV4-1 and J usage is TRBJ2-7; tentatively, D is TRBD1 (5 bases). The V end was cut by 3 bases, the J end by 5 bases, with 17 bases between. This CDR3 is built from 15 residues. Germline assignment: CDR1 MGHRA and CDR2 YSYEKL. CDR3 DNA sequence: TGCGCCAGCAGCCATTATGGGCAGGGTAAGGACGAGCAGTACTTC. This codes for CASSHYGQGKDEQYF.

In nucleotides, the CDR3 is TGTGCCAGCAGCGTTACATCCGGGACAGGCGGGGAAAAACTGTTTTTT. Translating gives CASSVTSGTGGEKLFF. V is TRBV9 and J is TRBJ1-4, with TRBD1 matching over 8 bases. The ends lost 2 bases at V and 8 bases at J; junction bases unmatched: 11. This CDR3 has 16 amino acids. Germline CDR1 SGDLS, CDR2 YYNGEE.

The chain's CDR3 is CASSLAGSREEKLFF. Written as DNA, the CDR3 is TGTGCCAGCAGCTTAGCGGGCTCACGGGAAGAAAAACTGTTTTTT. The V and J genes are TRBV7-2 and TRBJ1-4; D ambiguous. The CDR3 spans 15 residues. Trimming removed 0 bases from V and 8 bases from J, with 13 bases in between. Germline lookup yields CDR1 SGHTA and CDR2 FQGNSA.

This clone appeared a few times. The J gene is TRBJ1-1, the V gene TRBV30; D not certain. CDR1 is GTSNPN and CDR2 is SVGIG in the germline V gene (reference sequence). Trimming took 2 bases from V and 1 from J, leaving 11 bases between them. The CDR3 spans 14 residues. CDR3 in DNA: TGTGCCTGGAGTCCCCCTCCAACGAACACTGAAGCTTTCTTT. This codes for CAWSPPPTNTEAFF.

A note on this clone: The same CDR3 is also encoded by other DNA sequences in this sample. This rearrangement joins TRBV30 to TRBJ1-2; D is unresolved. The V end lost 2 bases, the J end lost 1 base, and 2 bases lay between the germline ends. The CDR3 is made up of 11 amino acids. The germline gives CDR1 GTSNPN, CDR2 SVGIG (reference sequence). In DNA form, the CDR3 reads TGTGCCTGGAGTAATAACTATGGCTACACCTTC. Translation: CAWSNNYGYTF.

The chain employs TRBV30 and TRBJ1-5; TRBD1 aligns across 9 bases. Germline lookup yields CDR1 GTSNPN and CDR2 SVGIG (reference sequence). Losses at the gene ends were 2 bases for V and 1 base for J; bases not matched to a gene: 3. This CDR3 has 15 amino acids. The CDR3 sequence is CAWSLGQGSNQPQHF. The CDR3 nucleotides read TGTGCCTGGAGTTTGGGACAGGGAAGCAATCAGCCCCAGCATTTT. Together with reference TRBV30 and TRBJ1-5, the CDR3 gives the full variable domain: SQTIHQWPATLVQPVGSPLSLECTVEGTSNPNLYWYRQAAGRGLQLLFYSVGIGQISSEVPQNLSASRPQDRQFILSSKKLLLSDSGFYLCAWSLGQGSNQPQHFGDGTRLSIL.